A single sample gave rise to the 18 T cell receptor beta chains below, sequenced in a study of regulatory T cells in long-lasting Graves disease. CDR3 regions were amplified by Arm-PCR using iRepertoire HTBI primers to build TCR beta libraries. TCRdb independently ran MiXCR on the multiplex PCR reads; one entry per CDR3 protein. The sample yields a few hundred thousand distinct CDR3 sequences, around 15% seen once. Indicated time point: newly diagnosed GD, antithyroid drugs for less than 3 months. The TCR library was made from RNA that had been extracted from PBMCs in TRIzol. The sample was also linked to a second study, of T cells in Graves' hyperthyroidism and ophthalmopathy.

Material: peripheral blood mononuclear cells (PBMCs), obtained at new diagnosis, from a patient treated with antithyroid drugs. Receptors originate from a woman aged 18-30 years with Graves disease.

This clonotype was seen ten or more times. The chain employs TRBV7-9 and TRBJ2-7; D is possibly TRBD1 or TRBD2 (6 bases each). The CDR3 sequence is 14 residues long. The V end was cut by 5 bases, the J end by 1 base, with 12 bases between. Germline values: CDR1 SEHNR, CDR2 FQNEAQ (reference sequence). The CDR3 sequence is CASSPGGGSYEQYF. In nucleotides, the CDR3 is TGTGCCAGCAGCCCCGGAGGGGGGTCCTACGAGCAGTACTTC.

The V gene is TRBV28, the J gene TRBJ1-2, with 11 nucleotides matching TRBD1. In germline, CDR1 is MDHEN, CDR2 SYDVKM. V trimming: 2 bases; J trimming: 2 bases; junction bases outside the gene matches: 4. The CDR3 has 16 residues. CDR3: CASSLLGTGGNYGYTF. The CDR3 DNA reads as TGTGCCAGCAGTTTACTCGGGACAGGGGGAAACTATGGCTACACCTTC.

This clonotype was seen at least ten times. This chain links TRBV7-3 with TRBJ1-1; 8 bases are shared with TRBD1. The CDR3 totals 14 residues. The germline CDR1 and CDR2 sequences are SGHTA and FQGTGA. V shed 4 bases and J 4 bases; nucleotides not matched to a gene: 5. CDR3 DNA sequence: TGTGCCAGCAGCTCAGGACAGGGATCCACTGAAGCTTTCTTT. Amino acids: CASSSGQGSTEAFF.

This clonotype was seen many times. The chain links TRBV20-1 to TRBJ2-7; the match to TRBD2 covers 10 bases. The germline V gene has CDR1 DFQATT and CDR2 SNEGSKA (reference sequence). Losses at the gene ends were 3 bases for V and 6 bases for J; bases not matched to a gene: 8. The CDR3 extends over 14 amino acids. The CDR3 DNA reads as TGCAGTGCTAGGGGTCTAGCGGGAGTAGGCGAGCAGTACTTC. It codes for CSARGLAGVGEQYF.

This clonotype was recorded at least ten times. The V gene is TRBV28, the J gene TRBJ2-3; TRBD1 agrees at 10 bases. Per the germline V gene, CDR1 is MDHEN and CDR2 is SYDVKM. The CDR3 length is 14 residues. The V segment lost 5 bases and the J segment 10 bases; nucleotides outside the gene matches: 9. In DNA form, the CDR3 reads TGTGCCAGCAGTCCCCCGGGACAGGGGTCCCCGCAGTATTTT. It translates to CASSPPGQGSPQYF.

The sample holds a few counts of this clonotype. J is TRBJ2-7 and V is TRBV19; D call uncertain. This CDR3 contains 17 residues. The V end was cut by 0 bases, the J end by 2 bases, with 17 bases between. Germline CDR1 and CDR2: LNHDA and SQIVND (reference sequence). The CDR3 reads CASSIDTRSATPYEQYF. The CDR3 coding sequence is TGTGCCAGTAGTATAGACACACGGTCAGCTACGCCCTACGAGCAGTACTTC.

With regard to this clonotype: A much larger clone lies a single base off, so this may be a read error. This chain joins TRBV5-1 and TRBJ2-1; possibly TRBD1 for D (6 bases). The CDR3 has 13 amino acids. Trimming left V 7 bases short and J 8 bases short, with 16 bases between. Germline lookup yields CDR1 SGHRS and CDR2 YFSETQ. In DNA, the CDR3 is TGCGCCAGCGGCCAGGCAGGGGTTGATGAGCAGTTCTTC. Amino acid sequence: CASGQAGVDEQFF.

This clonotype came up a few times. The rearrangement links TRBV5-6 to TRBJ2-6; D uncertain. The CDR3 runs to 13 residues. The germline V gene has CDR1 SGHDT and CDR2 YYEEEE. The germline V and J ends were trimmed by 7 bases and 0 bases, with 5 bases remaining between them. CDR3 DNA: TGTGCCAGCGCAGGCTCTGGGGCCAACGTCCTGACTTTC. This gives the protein CASAGSGANVLTF.

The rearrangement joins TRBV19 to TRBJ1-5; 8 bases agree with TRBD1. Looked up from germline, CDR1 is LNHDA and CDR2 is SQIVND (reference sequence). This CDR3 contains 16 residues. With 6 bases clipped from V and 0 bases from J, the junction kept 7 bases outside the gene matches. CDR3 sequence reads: CASSFWTGSSNQPQHF. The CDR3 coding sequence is TGTGCCAGTAGCTTCTGGACAGGGAGTAGCAATCAGCCCCAGCATTTT.

The CDR3 sequence is CASSEWTDYNSPLHF. In nucleotides, the CDR3 is TGTGCCAGCAGTGAATGGACAGACTATAATTCACCCCTCCACTTT. The chain is built from TRBV6-1 and TRBJ1-6; TRBD1 might be the D (6 bases). This CDR3 has 15 residues. CDR1 MNHNS and CDR2 SASEGT come from the germline V gene. V was pared by 2 bases and J by 3 bases, with 8 bases between.

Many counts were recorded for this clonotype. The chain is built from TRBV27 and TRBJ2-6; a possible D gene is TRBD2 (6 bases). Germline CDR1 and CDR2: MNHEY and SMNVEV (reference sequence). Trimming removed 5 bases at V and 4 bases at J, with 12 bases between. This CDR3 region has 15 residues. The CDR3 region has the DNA TGTGCCAGCAGTCTAACTCTAGCGGGGGCCAACGTCCTGACTTTC. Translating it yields CASSLTLAGANVLTF.

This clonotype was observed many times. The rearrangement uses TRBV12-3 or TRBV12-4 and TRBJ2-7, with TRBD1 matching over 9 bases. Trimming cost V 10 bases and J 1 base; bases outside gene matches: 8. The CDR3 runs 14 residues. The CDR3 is CATSTGGSSYEQYF. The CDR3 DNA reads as TGTGCCACCTCGACAGGGGGTTCGTCCTACGAGCAGTACTTC.

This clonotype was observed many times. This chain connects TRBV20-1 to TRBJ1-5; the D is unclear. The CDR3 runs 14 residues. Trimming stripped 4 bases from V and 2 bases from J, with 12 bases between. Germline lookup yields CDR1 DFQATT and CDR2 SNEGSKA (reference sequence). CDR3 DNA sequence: TGCAGTGCTACGATCACTAGTGGCAATCAGCCCCAGCATTTT. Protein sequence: CSATITSGNQPQHF.

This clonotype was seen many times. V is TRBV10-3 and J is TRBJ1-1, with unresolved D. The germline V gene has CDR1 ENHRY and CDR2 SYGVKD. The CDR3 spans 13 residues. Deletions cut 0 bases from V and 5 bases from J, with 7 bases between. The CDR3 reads CAISESRETEAFF. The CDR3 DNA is TGTGCCATCAGTGAGTCGAGGGAAACTGAAGCTTTCTTT.

This chain's CDR3 is CSVETGDNYGYTF. The CDR3 DNA sequence: TGCAGCGTCGAGACAGGGGACAACTATGGCTACACCTTC. This chain joins TRBV29-1 and TRBJ1-2; 8 nucleotides agree with TRBD1. This CDR3 has 13 residues. The J segment lost 2 bases and the V segment lost 6 bases, leaving 5 bases of the junction unmatched. Per germline, CDR1 SQVTM and CDR2 ANQGSEA.

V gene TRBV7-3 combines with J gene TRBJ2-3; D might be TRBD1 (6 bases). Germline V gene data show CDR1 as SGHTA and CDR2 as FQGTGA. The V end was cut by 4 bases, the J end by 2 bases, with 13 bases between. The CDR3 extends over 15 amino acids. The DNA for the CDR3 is TGTGCCAGCAGCTCGACAGGTTACCCCACAGATACGCAGTATTTT. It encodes CASSSTGYPTDTQYF.

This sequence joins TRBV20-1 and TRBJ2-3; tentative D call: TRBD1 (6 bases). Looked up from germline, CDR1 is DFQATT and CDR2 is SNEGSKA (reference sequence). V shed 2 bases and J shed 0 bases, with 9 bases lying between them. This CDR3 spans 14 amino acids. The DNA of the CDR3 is TGCAGTGCTAGACCCGGACAGAGCACAGATACGCAGTATTTT. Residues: CSARPGQSTDTQYF.

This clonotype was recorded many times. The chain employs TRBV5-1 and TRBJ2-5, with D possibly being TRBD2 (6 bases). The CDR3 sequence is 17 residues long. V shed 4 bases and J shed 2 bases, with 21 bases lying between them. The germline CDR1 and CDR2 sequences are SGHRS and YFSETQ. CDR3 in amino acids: CASSGSQTGDYQETQYF. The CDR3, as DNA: TGCGCCAGCAGCGGGTCGCAAACGGGAGACTATCAAGAGACCCAGTACTTC.